These 30 T cell receptor beta chains came from one sample sequenced in a study of T cell repertoires in cytomegalovirus infection. These receptors have no identified antigens. From the reads, TCRdb called clonotypes with MiXCR, one entry per CDR3 protein. This sample carries 80,000 or so distinct CDR3 sequences, 35% to 45% of them seen once, and the ten largest clones take just over 90%. This material consisted of CD8+ T cells from cultured PBMCs, taken from culture after CMV antigen stimulation. The receptors shown here come from a human donor in good health (CMV status not recorded). Some clones in this sample may be carry-over from other donors' samples.

The chain uses TRBV19 and TRBJ1-5; TRBD1 might be the D (5 bases). The germline CDR1 and CDR2 sequences are LNHDA and SQIVND (reference sequence). Trimming removed 9 bases at V and 1 base at J, with 16 bases between. This CDR3 is 15 amino acids long. CDR3 coding DNA: TGTGCCAGCCTAGGGGACCCTGGCAGCAATCAGCCCCAGCATTTT. This translates into CASLGDPGSNQPQHF.

This rearrangement joins TRBV27 to TRBJ1-6; D unclear. The CDR3 spans 15 residues. The germline V gene encodes CDR1 MNHEY and CDR2 SMNVEV (reference sequence). The V end was cut by 5 bases, the J end by 0 bases, with 8 bases between. In DNA form, the CDR3 reads TGTGCCAGCAGTGTTGTTAGCTCCTATAATTCACCCCTCCACTTT. It codes for CASSVVSSYNSPLHF.

This chain uses TRBV7-8 with TRBJ2-7; D tentatively fits TRBD1 or TRBD2 (6 bases each). CDR3 length: 15 amino acids. V lost 1 base to trimming and J lost 4 bases, with 14 bases between them. Per the germline V gene, CDR1 is SGHVS and CDR2 is FQNEAQ. The CDR3 DNA follows: TGTGCCAGCAGCTTAGACGGGGGCGATTGGTACGAGCAGTACTTC. This codes for CASSLDGGDWYEQYF.

This clonotype was detected many times. The rearrangement links TRBV7-6 to TRBJ1-1; no firm D call. Germline loops: CDR1 SGHVS, CDR2 FNYEAQ. V lost 5 bases and J 1 base, leaving 14 bases between the germline ends. This CDR3 has 15 amino acids. DNA for the CDR3: TGTGCCAGCAGCCAAGACGGTACCCCGAACACTGAAGCTTTCTTT. This gives the protein CASSQDGTPNTEAFF.

The chain recombines TRBV7-8 with TRBJ1-4; D possibly corresponds to TRBD1 (5 bases). CDR1 and CDR2 (germline): SGHVS, FQNEAQ. The CDR3 consists of 13 residues. V lost 3 bases, J lost 8 bases, and 10 bases lay in between. In DNA form, the CDR3 reads TGTGCCAGCAGCTTGGGACTCACCGAAAAACTGTTTTTT. Translating gives CASSLGLTEKLFF.

CDR3 amino acids: CASSLVGAAKNIQYF. CDR3 in DNA: TGTGCCAGCAGCTTGGTAGGGGCTGCCAAAAACATTCAGTACTTC. The chain combines TRBV7-9 with TRBJ2-4, with D maybe TRBD1 (5 bases). The ends were cut back, 3 bases at V and 1 base at J, with 10 bases in the middle. CDR1 and CDR2 from the germline V gene are SEHNR and FQNEAQ (reference sequence). This CDR3 is 15 amino acids long.

This clonotype turned up a few times. CDR3 in amino acids: CASSLAGISSGGARTGELFF. In DNA form, the CDR3 reads TGTGCCAGCAGCTTAGCCGGAATTTCTAGCGGGGGTGCGAGGACCGGGGAGCTGTTTTTT. The chain is built from TRBV7-9 and TRBJ2-2, with TRBD2 identical over 10 bases. The CDR3 has 20 amino acids. V shed 0 bases and J 5 bases; nucleotides not matched to a gene: 15. Germline values: CDR1 SEHNR, CDR2 FQNEAQ (reference sequence).

The chain combines TRBV19 with TRBJ1-5, with unresolved D. This CDR3 is built from 15 residues. The germline V and J ends were trimmed by 3 bases and 0 bases, with 9 bases remaining between them. Germline-derived CDR1 and CDR2 are LNHDA and SQIVND (reference sequence). The CDR3 sequence: CASSIIQNSNQPQHF. CDR3 DNA sequence: TGTGCCAGTAGTATCATCCAGAATAGCAATCAGCCCCAGCATTTT.

This clonotype has a handful of counts. The rearrangement uses TRBV7-3 and TRBJ2-5; tentatively, D is TRBD1 (6 bases). Germline V gives CDR1 SGHTA, CDR2 FQGTGA. This CDR3 region has 16 residues. The V end lost 1 base, the J end lost 1 base, and 13 bases lay between the germline ends. This chain's CDR3 is CASSLRAGTPQETQYF. DNA for the CDR3: TGTGCCAGCAGCTTAAGAGCCGGGACACCCCAAGAGACCCAGTACTTC.

This clonotype has just a few counts. The V gene is TRBV5-1, the J gene TRBJ1-1; D might be TRBD1 (5 bases). The germline V and J ends were trimmed by 4 bases and 4 bases, with 17 bases remaining between them. Germline CDR1 SGHRS, CDR2 YFSETQ. The CDR3 is made up of 15 amino acids. The CDR3 nucleotides are TGCGCCAGCAGCCAGTGGGGGTTGGGCAGCACTGAAGCTTTCTTT. It yields the protein CASSQWGLGSTEAFF.

Concerning this clonotype: At one boundary the junction diverges from the germline segment, which might be a read error. The chain recombines TRBV12-3 or TRBV12-4 with TRBJ2-1; either TRBD1 or TRBD2 may supply D (5 bases each). The CDR3 runs 12 residues. The CDR3 sequence is CASSSPGWGSVF. In DNA, the CDR3 is TGTGCCAGCAGTTCTCCCGGCTGGGGGTCGGTCTTC.

This clonotype was detected a few times. J is TRBJ1-6 and V is TRBV6-2 or TRBV6-3; D gene uncertain. With 6 bases removed from V and 7 bases from J, the gap between germline ends came to 13 bases. The length of the CDR3 is 14 residues. Germline values: CDR1 MNHEY, CDR2 SVGEGT. CDR3: CASRPGIGNSPLHF. The CDR3 nucleotides read TGTGCCAGCAGACCCGGGATTGGGAATTCACCCCTCCACTTT.

V and J are TRBV7-6 and TRBJ2-7; tentatively, D is TRBD1 (6 bases). Germline V gives CDR1 SGHVS, CDR2 FNYEAQ. V was shortened by 4 bases and J by 0 bases, with 16 bases between the two germline ends. The CDR3 is 16 residues long. The CDR3: CASSYIEPGHSYEQYF. DNA of the CDR3: TGTGCCAGCAGCTACATAGAACCGGGACACTCCTACGAGCAGTACTTC.

This chain links TRBV19 with TRBJ2-2, with TRBD1 as a possible D gene (5 bases). This CDR3 spans 14 amino acids. The V and J ends lost 3 bases and 7 bases respectively, with 12 bases between them. Germline loops: CDR1 LNHDA, CDR2 SQIVND (reference sequence). CDR3 residues: CASSMGRWVGELFF. The CDR3 bases are TGTGCCAGTAGTATGGGGCGTTGGGTCGGGGAGCTGTTTTTT.

This clonotype showed up just a few times. The chain combines TRBV7-9 with TRBJ2-1; 9 bases agree with TRBD1. The V gene end was trimmed by 4 bases and the J gene end by 1 base; junction bases not matched to a gene: 17. This CDR3 contains 20 residues. CDR1 SEHNR and CDR2 FQNEAQ come from the germline V gene (reference sequence). The CDR3 protein is CASSSPHGTGPPLSYNEQFF. CDR3 DNA sequence: TGTGCCAGCAGCTCCCCGCACGGGACAGGGCCACCGTTATCCTACAATGAGCAGTTCTTC.

The J gene is TRBJ2-7, the V gene TRBV27; 7 nucleotides line up with TRBD1. The CDR3 is 15 amino acids. Per germline, CDR1 MNHEY and CDR2 SMNVEV (reference sequence). With V trimmed by 2 bases and J by 2 bases, 6 bases remained unmatched. In DNA form, the CDR3 reads TGTGCCAGCAGTTTAGGACAGGACCTGACCTACGAGCAGTACTTC. This gives the protein CASSLGQDLTYEQYF.

This clonotype was observed a few times. This chain connects TRBV7-9 to TRBJ1-6; D gene unclear. Per germline, CDR1 SEHNR and CDR2 FQNEAQ (reference sequence). Trimming left V 2 bases short and J 9 bases short, with 5 bases between. The CDR3 has 12 residues. The CDR3 nucleotides are TGTGCCAGCAGCTTAACGCCTTCACCCCTCCACTTT. Translated: CASSLTPSPLHF.

About this clonotype itself: The junction shows a germline mismatch at one end, possibly a read error. Here the CDR3 reads CASLIGSGTHMNTKAFF. DNA of the CDR3: TGTGCCAGCCTTATAGGATCCGGGACACACATGAACACTAAAGCTTTCTTT. V is TRBV7-6 and J is TRBJ1-1; a possible D gene is TRBD1 (6 bases). Germline-derived CDR1 and CDR2 are SGHVS and FNYEAQ. The CDR3 is 17 residues long.

The genes are TRBV7-6 and TRBJ2-6; D may be TRBD1 (5 bases). Trimming cost V 5 bases and J 1 base, with 24 bases left between them. In germline, CDR1 is SGHVS, CDR2 FNYEAQ. This CDR3 has 20 residues. The CDR3 DNA follows: TGTGCCAGCAGCAACCGATTAGGGCAGCCTGGGGCATCTGGGGCCAACGTCCTGACTTTC. It encodes CASSNRLGQPGASGANVLTF.

Here the CDR3 DNA reads TGTGCCAGTAGTATAGATCCCTACTCGTACGAGCAGTACTTC. The encoded protein is CASSIDPYSYEQYF. The genes are TRBV19 and TRBJ2-7, with D unresolved. V lost 0 bases and J lost 4, with 10 bases in between. CDR1 and CDR2 from the germline V gene are LNHDA and SQIVND (reference sequence). CDR3 length equals 14 residues. The full variable domain, with the rest looked up from reference TRBV19 and TRBJ2-7, is DGGITQSPKYLFRKEGQNVTLSCEQNLNHDAMYWYRQDPGQGLRLIYYSQIVNDFQKGDIAEGYSVSREKKESFPLTVTSAQKNPTAFYLCASSIDPYSYEQYFGPGTRLTVT.

On this clonotype: A junction boundary mismatches the germline segment, possibly from a read error. V and J are TRBV7-9 and TRBJ1-1; D not resolved. The CDR3 length is 19 residues. Germline values: CDR1 SEHNR, CDR2 FQNEAQ (reference sequence). Written as DNA, the CDR3 is TGTGCCAGCAGCCATAGCGGGTCGGGAACAGTCCAACCGAGCACTGAGGCTTTCTTT. The encoded protein is CASSHSGSGTVQPSTEAFF.

The DNA of the CDR3 is TGCGCCAGCAGCTGGGCCAGACTAGGGGTTGAAACTGAAGCTTTCTTT. It is translated as CASSWARLGVETEAFF. The chain employs TRBV5-1 and TRBJ1-1, with D maybe TRBD1 (5 bases). V was cut by 3 bases and J by 5 bases, with 20 bases left in between. CDR3 length: 16 residues. From germline, CDR1 is SGHRS and CDR2 YFSETQ.

The CDR3 region has the DNA TGTGCCAGCAGCTTGACAGCCAAAAGGGGGGGAGCTTTCTTT. Translation: CASSLTAKRGGAFF. The V call is TRBV7-3, the J call TRBJ1-1, with D perhaps matching TRBD1 (6 bases). The V and J ends lost 3 bases and 10 bases respectively, with 18 bases between them. CDR1 and CDR2 (germline): SGHTA, FQGTGA. The CDR3 extends over 14 amino acids.

Notes on this clonotype: Germline and junction disagree at one end, which may indicate a read error. The chain recombines TRBV5-3 with TRBJ1-1; D is unclear. TRBV5-3 is treated as an ORF (open reading frame) with a function not yet certain. The CDR3 length is 12 residues. CDR3 bases: TGTGCCAGCAGCTTGTATGGTGTTGAAGCTTTCTTT. Translation gives CASSLYGVEAFF.

This clonotype occurred a few times. DNA for the CDR3: TGTGCCAGCAGTTTCCCAGGGGAATCCTACGAGCAGTACTTC. Its translation: CASSFPGESYEQYF. This rearrangement joins TRBV28 to TRBJ2-7, with a weak D call TRBD1 (6 bases). The CDR3 contains 14 residues. The ends were cut back, 3 bases at V and 1 base at J, with 10 bases in the middle. In germline, CDR1 is MDHEN, CDR2 SYDVKM.

The genes are TRBV20-1 and TRBJ1-1, with D maybe TRBD1 (6 bases). With 5 bases removed from V and 0 bases from J, the gap between germline ends came to 19 bases. This CDR3 has 16 amino acids. Germline values: CDR1 DFQATT, CDR2 SNEGSKA (reference sequence). CDR3 DNA sequence: TGCAGTGCTGCAACCTCACAGGGAATCCTGAACACTGAAGCTTTCTTT. Its protein product is CSAATSQGILNTEAFF.

This rearrangement joins TRBV6-1 to TRBJ1-5; D might be TRBD1 (5 bases). Germline V gene data show CDR1 as MNHNS and CDR2 as SASEGT. CDR3 length equals 14 residues. V shed 6 bases and J shed 0 bases, with 9 bases lying between them. CDR3 amino acids: CASRGTFSNQPQHF. CDR3 DNA sequence: TGTGCCAGCAGAGGGACGTTTAGCAATCAGCCCCAGCATTTT.

The CDR3: CASSGDQEQYF. CDR3 nucleotides: TGTGCCAGCAGCGGGGATCAGGAGCAGTACTTC. The chain has TRBV7-6 and TRBJ2-7, with D unresolved. This CDR3 comprises 11 residues. Germline lookup yields CDR1 SGHVS and CDR2 FNYEAQ. The V end lost 5 bases, the J end lost 7 bases, and 9 bases lay between the germline ends.

This clonotype has at least ten counts. This chain connects TRBV29-1 to TRBJ2-1; D might be TRBD1 (6 bases). The germline V gene has CDR1 SQVTM and CDR2 ANQGSEA. V was pared by 1 base and J by 1 base, with 14 bases between. This CDR3 region has 16 residues. In DNA, the CDR3 is TGCAGCGTTGAAGGGCCCAACAGGGAATCCTACAATGAGCAGTTCTTC. This sequence encodes CSVEGPNRESYNEQFF.

The V call is TRBV6-5, the J call TRBJ1-1, with D unresolved. V was cut by 0 bases and J by 1 base, with 15 bases left in between. The CDR3 loop spans 17 amino acids. Germline loops: CDR1 MNHEY, CDR2 SVGAGI. CDR3 bases: TGTGCCAGCAGTTACTCTTTCCTTCTTACAGAGAACACTGAAGCTTTCTTT. Translated, it gives CASSYSFLLTENTEAFF.